This T cell receptor beta chain was identified in a study of cytomegalovirus exposure and HLA in healthy donors. CDR3 length equals 13 residues. Trimming took 1 base from V and 9 from J, leaving 9 bases between them. CDR1 and CDR2 from the germline V gene are WSHSY and SAAADI. Both 60 Vbeta primers and 13 Jbeta primers went into the PCR. Method: immunoSEQ multiplex PCR; TCRdb's copy keeps in-frame clones and lacks some. Here the sample spans 60,000 to 90,000 clones, roughly 67% being singletons. The chain recombines TRBV10-2 with TRBJ1-4; D remains unclear. The receptor was derived from a man between 35 and 55 years old in good health and CMV-seropositive. The source material was PBMCs. The CDR3 here is CASSEWRAQKLFF. The CDR3, as DNA: TGCGCCAGCAGTGAGTGGAGGGCCCAAAAACTGTTTTTT.